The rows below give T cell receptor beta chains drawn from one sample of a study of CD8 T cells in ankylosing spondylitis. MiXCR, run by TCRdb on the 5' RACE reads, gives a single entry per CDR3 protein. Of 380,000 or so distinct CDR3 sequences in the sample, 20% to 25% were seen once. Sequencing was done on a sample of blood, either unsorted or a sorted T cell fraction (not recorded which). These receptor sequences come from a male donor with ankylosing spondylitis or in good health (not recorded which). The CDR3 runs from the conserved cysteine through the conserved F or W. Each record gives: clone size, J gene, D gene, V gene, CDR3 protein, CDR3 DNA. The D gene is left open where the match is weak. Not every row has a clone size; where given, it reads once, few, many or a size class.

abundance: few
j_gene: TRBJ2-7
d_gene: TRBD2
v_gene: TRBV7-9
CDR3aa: CASSRSSGPTYEQYF
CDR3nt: TGTGCCAGCAGCCGATCTAGCGGACCAACCTACGAGCAGTACTTC

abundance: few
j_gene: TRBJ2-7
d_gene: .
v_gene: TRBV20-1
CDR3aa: CSARAPGQQLYEQYF
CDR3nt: TGCAGTGCTAGAGCCCCGGGACAACAACTGTACGAGCAGTACTTC

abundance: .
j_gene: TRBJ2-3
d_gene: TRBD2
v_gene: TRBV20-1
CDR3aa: CSGTSGGPTQYF
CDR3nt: TGCAGTGGGACTAGCGGGGGGCCTACGCAGTATTTT

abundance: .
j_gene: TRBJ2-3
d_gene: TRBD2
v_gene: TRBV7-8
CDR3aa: CASSSGTSGLTDTQYF
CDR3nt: TGTGCCAGCAGCTCAGGGACTAGCGGGCTCACAGATACGCAGTATTTT

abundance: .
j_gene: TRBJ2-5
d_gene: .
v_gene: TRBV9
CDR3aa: CASSGPAPPETQYF
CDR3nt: TGTGCCAGCAGCGGCCCGGCGCCTCCAGAGACCCAGTACTTC

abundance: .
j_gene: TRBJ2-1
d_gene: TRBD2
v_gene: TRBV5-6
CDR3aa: CASKLAGASYNEQFF
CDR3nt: TGTGCCAGCAAGCTAGCGGGGGCCTCCTACAATGAGCAGTTCTTC

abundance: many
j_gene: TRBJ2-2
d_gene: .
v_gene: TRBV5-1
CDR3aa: CASSRNTGELFF
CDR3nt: TGCGCCAGCAGCCGGAACACCGGGGAGCTGTTTTTT

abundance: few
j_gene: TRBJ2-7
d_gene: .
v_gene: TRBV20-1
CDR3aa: CSAREFGGDPLKDF
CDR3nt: TGCAGTGCTAGAGAGTTTGGCGGGGACCCCCTAAAGGACTTC

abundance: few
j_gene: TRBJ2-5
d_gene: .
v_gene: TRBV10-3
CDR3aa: CAISEQGQETQYF
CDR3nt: TGTGCCATCAGTGAGCAGGGCCAAGAGACCCAGTACTTC

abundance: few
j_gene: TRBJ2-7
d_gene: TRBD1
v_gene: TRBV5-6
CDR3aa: CASNYRQGWYEQYF
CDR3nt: TGTGCCAGCAACTATCGACAGGGGTGGTACGAGCAGTACTTC

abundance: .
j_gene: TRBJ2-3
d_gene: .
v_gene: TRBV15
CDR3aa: CATSTRTPDTQYF
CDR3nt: TGTGCCACCAGCACCCGGACCCCAGATACGCAGTATTTT

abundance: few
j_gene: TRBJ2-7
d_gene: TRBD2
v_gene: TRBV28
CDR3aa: CASRPTSGGAYEQYF
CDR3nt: TGTGCCAGCAGGCCTACTAGCGGGGGGGCCTACGAGCAGTACTTC

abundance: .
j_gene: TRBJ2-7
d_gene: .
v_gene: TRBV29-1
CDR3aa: CSVFEGVSYEQYF
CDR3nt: TGCAGCGTTTTCGAGGGAGTATCCTACGAGCAGTACTTC

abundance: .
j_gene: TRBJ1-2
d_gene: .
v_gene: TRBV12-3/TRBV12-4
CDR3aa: CASRSLNRDGDGYTF
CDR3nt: TGTGCCAGCAGGTCCCTCAACAGGGACGGCGATGGCTACACCTTC

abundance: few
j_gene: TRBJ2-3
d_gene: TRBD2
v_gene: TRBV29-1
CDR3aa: CSVVPGLAETDTQYF
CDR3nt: TGCAGCGTGGTCCCGGGACTAGCGGAAACAGATACGCAGTATTTT

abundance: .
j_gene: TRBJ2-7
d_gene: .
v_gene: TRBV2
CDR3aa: CASQPYEQYF
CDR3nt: TGTGCCAGTCAGCCCTACGAGCAGTACTTC

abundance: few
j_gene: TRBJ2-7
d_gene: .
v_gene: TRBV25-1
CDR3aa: CATQAGRLEYF
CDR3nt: TGTGCCACTCAGGCAGGGAGGTTAGAATACTTC

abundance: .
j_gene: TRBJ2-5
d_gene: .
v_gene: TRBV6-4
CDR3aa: CASITPGRGTETQYF
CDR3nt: TGTGCCAGCATCACCCCAGGAAGGGGGACAGAGACCCAGTACTTC

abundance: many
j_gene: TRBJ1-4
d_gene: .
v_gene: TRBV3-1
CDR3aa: CASSQGAGDYNEKLFF
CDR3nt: TGTGCCAGCAGCCAAGGGGCTGGGGACTACAATGAAAAACTGTTTTTT

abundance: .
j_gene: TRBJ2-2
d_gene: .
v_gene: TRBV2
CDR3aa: CASRRGFWYTGELFF
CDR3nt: TGTGCCAGCCGGCGGGGTTTTTGGTACACCGGGGAGCTGTTTTTT

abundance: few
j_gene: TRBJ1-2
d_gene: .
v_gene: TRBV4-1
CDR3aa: CASSQTKRRWYGYTF
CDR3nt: TGCGCCAGCAGCCAAACAAAACGGCGTTGGTATGGCTACACCTTC

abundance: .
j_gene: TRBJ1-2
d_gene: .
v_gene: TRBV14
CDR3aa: CASALAGEPYGYTF
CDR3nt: TGTGCCAGCGCGTTGGCAGGTGAACCCTATGGCTACACCTTC

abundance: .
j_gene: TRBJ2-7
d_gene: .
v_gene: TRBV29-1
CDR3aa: CSVGQGREQYF
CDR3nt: TGCAGCGTTGGGCAGGGGCGCGAGCAGTACTTC

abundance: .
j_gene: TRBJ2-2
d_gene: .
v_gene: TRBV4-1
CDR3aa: CASSHRKPGELFF
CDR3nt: TGCGCCAGCAGCCACCGGAAGCCCGGGGAGCTGTTTTTT

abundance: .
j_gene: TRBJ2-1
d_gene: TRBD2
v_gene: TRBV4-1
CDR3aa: CASRQSGGYEQFF
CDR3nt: TGCGCCAGCAGACAAAGCGGGGGCTACGAGCAGTTCTTC

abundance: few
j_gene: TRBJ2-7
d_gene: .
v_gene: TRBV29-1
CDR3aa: CSVVVQGSYEQYF
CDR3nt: TGCAGCGTTGTGGTACAGGGATCCTACGAGCAGTACTTC

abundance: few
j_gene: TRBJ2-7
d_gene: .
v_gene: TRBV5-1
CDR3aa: CASSLGGGQGEQYF
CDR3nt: TGCGCCAGCAGCTTAGGTGGGGGCCAAGGGGAGCAGTACTTC

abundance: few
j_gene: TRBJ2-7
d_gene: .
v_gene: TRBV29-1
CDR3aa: CSVEENGYEQYF
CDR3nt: TGCAGCGTTGAAGAGAACGGCTACGAGCAGTACTTC

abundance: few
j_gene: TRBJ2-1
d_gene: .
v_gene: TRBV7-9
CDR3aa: CASSRRTIYNEQFF
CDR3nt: TGTGCCAGCAGCCGACGGACGATCTACAATGAGCAGTTCTTC

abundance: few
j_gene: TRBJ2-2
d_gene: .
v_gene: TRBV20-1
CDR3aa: CSAGPGRVNTGELFF
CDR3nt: TGCAGTGCGGGACCGGGACGGGTGAACACCGGGGAGCTGTTTTTT

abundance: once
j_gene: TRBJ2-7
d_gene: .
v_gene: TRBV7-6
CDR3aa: CASSAGGAVSYEQYF
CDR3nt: TGTGCCAGCAGCGCAGGTGGCGCGGTCTCCTACGAGCAGTACTTC

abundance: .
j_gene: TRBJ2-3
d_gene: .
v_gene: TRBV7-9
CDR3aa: CASSPPHGRTSTDTQYF
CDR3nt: TGTGCCAGCAGCCCCCCCCATGGGAGAACTAGCACAGATACGCAGTATTTT

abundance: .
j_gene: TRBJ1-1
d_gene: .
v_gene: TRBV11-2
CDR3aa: CASSLVGAQTEAFF
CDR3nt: TGTGCCAGCAGCTTAGTGGGGGCTCAGACTGAAGCTTTCTTT

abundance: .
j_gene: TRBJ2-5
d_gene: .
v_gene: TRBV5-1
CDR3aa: CASSLEATSETQYF
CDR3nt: TGCGCCAGCAGCTTGGAAGCCACCTCAGAGACCCAGTACTTC

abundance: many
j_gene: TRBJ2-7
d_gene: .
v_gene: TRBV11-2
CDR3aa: CASSPGGPYEQYF
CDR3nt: TGTGCCAGCAGTCCGGGTGGGCCCTACGAGCAGTACTTC

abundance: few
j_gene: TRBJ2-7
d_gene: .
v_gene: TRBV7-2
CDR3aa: CASSVDRPYEQYF
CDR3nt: TGTGCCAGCAGCGTAGACAGACCCTACGAGCAGTACTTC

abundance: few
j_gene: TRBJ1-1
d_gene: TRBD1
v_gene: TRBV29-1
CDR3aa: CSALQGATEAFF
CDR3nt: TGCAGCGCACTACAGGGGGCCACTGAAGCTTTCTTT

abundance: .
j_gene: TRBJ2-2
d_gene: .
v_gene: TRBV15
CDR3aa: CATSRDRQPGELFF
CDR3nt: TGTGCCACCAGCAGAGATCGACAGCCCGGGGAGCTGTTTTTT

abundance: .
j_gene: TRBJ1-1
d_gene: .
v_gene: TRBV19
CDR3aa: CASSLTGDNTEAFF
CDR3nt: TGTGCCAGTAGTCTGACAGGCGATAACACTGAAGCTTTCTTT

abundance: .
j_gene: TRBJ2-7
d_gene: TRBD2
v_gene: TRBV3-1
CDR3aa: CASSQDLVAGAYEQYF
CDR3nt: TGTGCCAGCAGCCAAGATCTTGTAGCGGGGGCCTACGAGCAGTACTTC